This TCR beta chain was retrieved from a study of T cell responses to AZD1222 COVID-19 vaccine. The CDR3 has 14 amino acids. Per germline, CDR1 LNHDA and CDR2 SQIVND (reference sequence). V lost 1 base, J lost 6 bases, and 9 bases lay in between. This table comes from immunoSEQ multiplex PCR, and its TCRdb copy is limited to in-frame clones, with some not included. The sample yields approximately 88,000 clones, less than 95% seen once. The V gene is TRBV19, the J gene TRBJ2-2; no reliable D call. This receptor was obtained from an adult who received the AZD1222 COVID-19 vaccine. The specimen comprised peripheral blood, sampled 28 days after the second AZD1222 dose. This CDR3 reads CASSIGARSGELFF. The CDR3 DNA follows: TGTGCCAGTAGTATAGGCGCGAGGTCCGGGGAGCTGTTTTTT.